The 24 T cell receptor beta chains below were found in one sample sequenced in a study of OX40 agonist ivuxolimab in advanced cancers. Libraries were made using the immunoSEQ multiplex PCR assay. The table was pulled from immuneACCESS by TCRdb, which kept in-frame rearrangements only. Such tables lose some clones; where checked, under half of the loss comes from unresolved V genes, and the rest has no known cause. This sample gives approximately 75,000 clones in total; over 65% of them show up just once. Roughly 6.1% of the sample lies in the top ten. Sequencing used CD4+ or CD8+ T cells sorted from blood, obtained in a trial of the OX40 agonist ivuxolimab. The receptors were gathered from an adult with an advanced solid tumor such as melanoma, head and neck, liver or kidney cancer.

This rearrangement joins TRBV5-1 to TRBJ2-3; D is unclear. The ends were cut back, 0 bases at V and 3 bases at J, with 5 bases in the middle. CDR1 and CDR2 from the germline V gene are SGHRS and YFSETQ. The CDR3 has 13 residues. The DNA for the CDR3 is TGCGCCAGCAGCTTGGGCAAGACAGATACGCAGTATTTT. Translated: CASSLGKTDTQYF.

V gene TRBV15 combines with J gene TRBJ1-1, with 7 bases that match TRBD1. This CDR3 is 15 amino acids long. The V segment lost 4 bases and the J segment 6 bases; nucleotides outside the gene matches: 11. CDR1 LNHNV and CDR2 YYDKDF come from the germline V gene (reference sequence). The CDR3 protein is CATSKEGYRGSEAFF. The DNA for the CDR3 is TGTGCCACCAGCAAGGAGGGGTACAGGGGCTCTGAAGCTTTCTTT.

The genes are TRBV28 and TRBJ1-5; D gene unclear. V was trimmed by 5 bases and J by 1 base, leaving 15 bases between them. Germline lookup yields CDR1 MDHEN and CDR2 SYDVKM. The CDR3 loop spans 16 amino acids. CDR3 residues: CASSPVGLRSNQPQHF. The CDR3 DNA reads as TGTGCCAGCAGTCCAGTGGGCTTAAGGAGCAATCAGCCCCAGCATTTT. The full variable domain, with the rest looked up from reference TRBV28 and TRBJ1-5, is DVKVTQSSRYLVKRTGEKVFLECVQDMDHENMFWYRQDPGLGLRLIYFSYDVKMKEKGDIPEGYSVSREKKERFSLILESASTNQTSMYLCASSPVGLRSNQPQHFGDGTRLSIL.

The V call is TRBV30, the J call TRBJ2-7, with 8 bases matching TRBD1. Germline CDR1 reads GTSNPN; CDR2 reads SVGIG (reference sequence). This CDR3 is 19 amino acids long. V lost 0 bases, J lost 3 bases, and 19 bases stayed unmatched. The DNA of the CDR3 is TGTGCCTGGAGTGTACGGGAGTTAGGAGTATGGACAGGGAACTACGAGCAGTACTTC. As protein: CAWSVRELGVWTGNYEQYF.

This chain uses TRBV23-1 with TRBJ1-4; possibly TRBD1 for D (5 bases). TRBV23-1 is flagged as an ORF with uncertain function. V was shortened by 4 bases and J by 15 bases, with 18 bases between the two germline ends. The CDR3 loop spans 13 amino acids. CDR3 residues: CASSRSDSGRVFF. CDR3 DNA sequence: TGCGCCAGCAGTCGATCCGACAGCGGAAGAGTGTTTTTT.

The rearrangement joins TRBV28 to TRBJ1-2, with a tentative D call TRBD1 (6 bases). The CDR3 extends over 16 amino acids. V was trimmed by 5 bases and J by 0 bases, leaving 16 bases between them. The germline gives CDR1 MDHEN, CDR2 SYDVKM. The CDR3 region has the DNA TGTGCCAGCAGTGCCTCCGGGACAAGAGCTAACTATGGCTACACCTTC. It is translated as CASSASGTRANYGYTF.

The chain combines TRBV5-1 with TRBJ2-1; 12 bases are shared with TRBD2. The CDR3 has 16 amino acids. CDR1 and CDR2 (germline): SGHRS, YFSETQ. Trimming cost V 3 bases and J 1 base; bases outside gene matches: 2. Written as DNA, the CDR3 is TGCGCCAGCAGCTGGGGACTAGCGGGTTCCTACAATGAGCAGTTCTTC. It specifies CASSWGLAGSYNEQFF.

The chain links TRBV7-2 to TRBJ1-3; possible D gene TRBD1, 5 bases. CDR3 length equals 15 residues. CDR1 and CDR2 (germline): SGHTA, FQGNSA. V was clipped by 5 bases and J by 2 bases, with 13 bases between them. DNA for the CDR3: TGTGCCAGCAGCCTAGAGTCCAGGGCTGGAAACACCATATATTTT. Encoded protein: CASSLESRAGNTIYF.

The chain recombines TRBV19 with TRBJ2-3; 9 positions match TRBD1. Germline CDR1 is LNHDA and CDR2 is SQIVND (reference sequence). J was trimmed by 2 bases and V by 5 bases; bases with no gene match: 5. This CDR3 is 15 amino acids long. The CDR3 loop reads CASSGRTGATDTQYF. Here the CDR3 DNA reads TGTGCCAGTAGTGGAAGGACAGGGGCCACAGATACGCAGTATTTT.

V and J are TRBV27 and TRBJ2-7, with D tentatively TRBD2 (5 bases). Trimming left V 5 bases short and J 2 bases short, with 7 bases between. The length of the CDR3 is 12 residues. Germline CDR1 is MNHEY and CDR2 is SMNVEV (reference sequence). In DNA form, the CDR3 reads TGTGCCAGCAGTGCTAGCCCCTACGAGCAGTACTTC. It encodes CASSASPYEQYF.

V and J are TRBV18 and TRBJ2-5, with 7 bases fitting TRBD1. With 6 bases clipped from V and 5 bases from J, the junction kept 24 bases outside the gene matches. Germline CDR1 reads KGHSH; CDR2 reads LQKENI. The CDR3 sequence is 19 residues long. The CDR3 DNA sequence: TGTGCCAGCTCCCCGGGACAGTCCGAGTCCCCTCAACCTTTTGAGACCCAGTACTTC. It is translated as CASSPGQSESPQPFETQYF.

The rearrangement uses TRBV7-3 and TRBJ2-6; D is perhaps TRBD2 (6 bases). Germline V lookup: CDR1 SGHTA, CDR2 FQGTGA. The CDR3 has 16 residues. V was clipped by 2 bases and J by 2 bases, with 10 bases between them. For the CDR3, the DNA is TGTGCCAGCAGCTTATTCGGGGGTACTGGGGCCAACGTCCTGACTTTC. Amino acid sequence: CASSLFGGTGANVLTF.

This rearrangement joins TRBV7-9 to TRBJ2-7, with 7 bases identical to TRBD2. This CDR3 is 15 amino acids long. V was pared by 5 bases and J by 3 bases, with 10 bases of the junction left unmatched. From germline, CDR1 is SEHNR and CDR2 FQNEAQ (reference sequence). This CDR3 reads CASSPRDGRSYEQYF. In nucleotides, the CDR3 is TGTGCCAGCAGCCCCCGGGACGGGAGGAGCTACGAGCAGTACTTC.

The V and J genes are TRBV18 and TRBJ2-5, with D unresolved. Trimming left V 2 bases short and J 3 bases short, with 13 bases between. The germline gives CDR1 KGHSH, CDR2 LQKENI. This CDR3 has 15 residues. The CDR3, as DNA: TGTGCCAGCTCACCATCGAACAGCAGAGAAGAGACCCAGTACTTC. This translates into CASSPSNSREETQYF.

V usage is TRBV7-2 and J usage is TRBJ2-4; no definite D call. Between the trimmed V and J ends, which lost 1 base and 7 bases, there was a span of 11 bases. CDR1 and CDR2 (germline): SGHTA, FQGNSA. CDR3 length: 14 amino acids. The CDR3 loop reads CASSLVTGSNIQYF. CDR3 sequence (DNA): TGTGCCAGCAGCTTAGTAACGGGCAGTAACATTCAGTACTTC.

This CDR3 is CASSSTSAGGYNEQFF. The CDR3 DNA is TGTGCCAGCAGCTCGACTAGTGCGGGAGGGTACAATGAGCAGTTCTTC. The chain joins TRBV11-3 to TRBJ2-1; 9 bases map to TRBD2. The CDR3 runs to 16 residues. Germline V gene lookup returns CDR1 SGHNT and CDR2 YENEEA. The junction had 8 bases not matched to a gene; V was cut back by 4 bases and J by 4 bases.

The V call is TRBV11-2, the J call TRBJ2-7; 8 bases match TRBD2. The CDR3 covers 15 residues. With V trimmed by 4 bases and J by 1 base, 6 bases remained unmatched. CDR1 is SGHAT, CDR2 FQNNGV, per germline. The CDR3 protein is CASSSLGLGSYEQYF. In nucleotides, the CDR3 is TGTGCCAGCAGCTCATTGGGACTAGGGTCCTACGAGCAGTACTTC.

This clone was recorded a few times. This chain connects TRBV2 to TRBJ2-2; weak D call: TRBD2 (6 bases). The CDR3 has 18 amino acids. Trimming took off 1 base at V and 5 bases at J, with 20 bases between the two ends. CDR1 SNHLY and CDR2 FYNNEI come from the germline V gene. The CDR3 bases are TGTGCCAGCAGTGAAGGCGTTTGGGTAGCGGAAACAACCGGGGAGCTGTTTTTT. Translated: CASSEGVWVAETTGELFF. Full variable domain (remainder filled in from reference TRBV2 and TRBJ2-2): EPEVTQTPSHQVTQMGQEVILRCVPISNHLYFYWYRQILGQKVEFLVSFYNNEISEKSEIFDDQFSVERPDGSNFTLKIRSTKLEDSAMYFCASSEGVWVAETTGELFFGEGSRLTVL.

The V call is TRBV5-1, the J call TRBJ2-6, with 9 nucleotides matching TRBD1. Losses at the gene ends were 4 bases for V and 2 bases for J; bases not matched to a gene: 4. The CDR3 has 16 residues. CDR1 and CDR2 from the germline V gene are SGHRS and YFSETQ. The CDR3 DNA is TGCGCCAGCAGCGGGACAGGGTTCGCTGGGGCCAACGTCCTGACTTTC. Amino acid sequence: CASSGTGFAGANVLTF. Using reference TRBV5-1 and TRBJ2-6 for the parts outside the CDR3, the full variable domain is KAGVTQTPRYLIKTRGQQVTLSCSPISGHRSVSWYQQTPGQGLQFLFEYFSETQRNKGNFPGRFSGRQFSNSRSEMNVSTLELGDSALYLCASSGTGFAGANVLTFGAGSRLTVL.

The chain links TRBV6-6 to TRBJ1-5; 7 nucleotides agree with TRBD1. The V segment lost 6 bases and the J segment 0 bases; nucleotides outside the gene matches: 8. The CDR3 totals 16 residues. The germline CDR1 and CDR2 sequences are MNHNY and SVGAGI (reference sequence). Written as DNA, the CDR3 is TGTGCCAGCAGCTCGGGACAGACCTATAGCAATCAGCCCCAGCATTTT. Residues: CASSSGQTYSNQPQHF.

The V and J genes are TRBV11-2 and TRBJ2-7, with 12 bases lining up with TRBD2. With 4 bases clipped from V and 3 bases from J, the junction kept 4 bases outside the gene matches. This CDR3 region has 15 residues. The germline gives CDR1 SGHAT, CDR2 FQNNGV. For the CDR3, the DNA is TGTGCCAGCAGCTACCGGACTAGCGGGAACTACGAGCAGTACTTC. Protein: CASSYRTSGNYEQYF. The variable domain in full, with the rest retrieved from reference TRBV11-2 and TRBJ2-7, is EAGVAQSPRYKIIEKRQSVAFWCNPISGHATLYWYQQILGQGPKLLIQFQNNGVVDDSQLPKDRFSAERLKGVDSTLKIQPAKLEDSAVYLCASSYRTSGNYEQYFGPGTRLTVT.

The chain links TRBV28 to TRBJ2-7; 8 nucleotides match TRBD1. The V gene's germline CDR1 is MDHEN and CDR2 SYDVKM. Trimming took 2 bases from V and 7 from J; bases not matched to a gene: 10. The CDR3 has 15 residues. The chain's CDR3 is CASSLGQGRWSEQYF. The CDR3 bases are TGTGCCAGCAGTTTAGGACAGGGAAGGTGGTCGGAGCAGTACTTC.

The chain couples TRBV7-2 to TRBJ2-3; tentative D call: TRBD2 (5 bases). Germline V gene lookup returns CDR1 SGHTA and CDR2 FQGNSA. CDR3 length: 17 amino acids. Trimming pared 5 bases from V and 0 bases from J, leaving 18 bases between. In DNA, the CDR3 is TGTGCCAGCAGCCCCCGAGCCCGAAGACTAAGCACAGATACGCAGTATTTT. Encoded protein: CASSPRARRLSTDTQYF. The whole variable domain, remainder taken from reference TRBV7-2 and TRBJ2-3, is GAGVSQSPSNKVTEKGKDVELRCDPISGHTALYWYRQSLGQGLEFLIYFQGNSAPDKSGLPSDRFSAERTGGSVSTLTIQRTQQEDSAVYLCASSPRARRLSTDTQYFGPGTRLTVL.

The chain combines TRBV6-5 with TRBJ2-1; a weak D match, TRBD1 (6 bases). Trimming left V 7 bases short and J 6 bases short, with 10 bases between. From germline, CDR1 is MNHEY and CDR2 SVGAGI. The CDR3 has 12 residues. The CDR3 nucleotides read TGTGCCAGCACCGGACAGATCAATGAGCAGTTCTTC. Translating gives CASTGQINEQFF.